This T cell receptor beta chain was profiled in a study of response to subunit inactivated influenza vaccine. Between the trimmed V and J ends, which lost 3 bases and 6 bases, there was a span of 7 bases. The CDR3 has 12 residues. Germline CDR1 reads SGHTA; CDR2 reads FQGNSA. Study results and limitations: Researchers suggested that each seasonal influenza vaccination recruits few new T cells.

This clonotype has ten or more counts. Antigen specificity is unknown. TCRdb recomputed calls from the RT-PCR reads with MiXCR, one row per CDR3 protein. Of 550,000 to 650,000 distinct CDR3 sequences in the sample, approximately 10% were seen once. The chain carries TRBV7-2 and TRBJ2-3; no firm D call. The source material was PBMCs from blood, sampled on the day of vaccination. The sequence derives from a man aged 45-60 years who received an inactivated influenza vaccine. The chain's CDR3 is CASSFPGDTQYF. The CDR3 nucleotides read TGTGCCAGCAGCTTCCCTGGGGATACGCAGTATTTT.